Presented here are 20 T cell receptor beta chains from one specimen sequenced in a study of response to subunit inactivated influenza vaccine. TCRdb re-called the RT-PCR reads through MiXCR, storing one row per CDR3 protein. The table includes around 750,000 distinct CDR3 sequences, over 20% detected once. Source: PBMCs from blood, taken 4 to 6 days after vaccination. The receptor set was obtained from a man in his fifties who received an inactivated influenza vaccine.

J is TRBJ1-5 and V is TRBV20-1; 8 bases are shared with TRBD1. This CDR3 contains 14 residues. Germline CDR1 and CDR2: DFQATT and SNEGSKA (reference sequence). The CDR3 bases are TGCTGTGTATTGGACAGGGTTAGCAATCAGCCCCAGCATTTT. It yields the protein CCVLDRVSNQPQHF.

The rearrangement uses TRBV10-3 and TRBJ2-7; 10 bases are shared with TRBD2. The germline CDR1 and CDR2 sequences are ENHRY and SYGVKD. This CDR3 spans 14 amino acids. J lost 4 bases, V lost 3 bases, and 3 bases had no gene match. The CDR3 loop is CAISDVAGGYEQYF. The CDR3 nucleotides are TGTGCCATCAGTGACGTAGCGGGAGGTTACGAGCAGTACTTC.

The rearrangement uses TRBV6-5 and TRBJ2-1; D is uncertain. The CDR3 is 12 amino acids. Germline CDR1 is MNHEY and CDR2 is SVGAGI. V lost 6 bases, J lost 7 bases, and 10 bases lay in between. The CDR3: CASRSVWNEQFF. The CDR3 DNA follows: TGTGCCAGCAGATCCGTCTGGAATGAGCAGTTCTTC.

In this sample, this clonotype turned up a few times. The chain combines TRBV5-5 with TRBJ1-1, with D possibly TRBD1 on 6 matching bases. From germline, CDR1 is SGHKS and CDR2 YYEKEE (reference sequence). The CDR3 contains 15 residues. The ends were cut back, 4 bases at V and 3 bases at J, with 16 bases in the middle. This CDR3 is CASSPGGIWDTEAFF. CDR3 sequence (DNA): TGTGCCAGCAGCCCGGGGGGCATCTGGGACACTGAAGCTTTCTTT.

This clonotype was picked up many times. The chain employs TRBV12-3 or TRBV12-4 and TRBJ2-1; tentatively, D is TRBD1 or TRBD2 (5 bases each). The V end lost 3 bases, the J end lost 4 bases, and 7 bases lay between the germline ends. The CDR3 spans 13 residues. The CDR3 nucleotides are TGTGCCAGCAGTTTCGGGACGTACAATGAGCAGTTCTTC. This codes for CASSFGTYNEQFF.

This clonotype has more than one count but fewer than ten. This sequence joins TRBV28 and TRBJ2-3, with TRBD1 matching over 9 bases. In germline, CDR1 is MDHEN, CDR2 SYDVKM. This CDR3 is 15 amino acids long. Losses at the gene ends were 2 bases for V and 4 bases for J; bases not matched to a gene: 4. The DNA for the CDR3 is TGTGCCAGCAGTTTAGGACAGGGGTTCGCAGATACGCAGTATTTT. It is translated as CASSLGQGFADTQYF.

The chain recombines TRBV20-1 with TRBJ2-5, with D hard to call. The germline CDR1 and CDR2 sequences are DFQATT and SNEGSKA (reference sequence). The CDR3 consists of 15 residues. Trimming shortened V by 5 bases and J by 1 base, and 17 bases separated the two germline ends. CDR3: CSAPNAGRRQETQYF. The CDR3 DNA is TGCAGTGCTCCTAACGCAGGCAGGCGCCAAGAGACCCAGTACTTC.

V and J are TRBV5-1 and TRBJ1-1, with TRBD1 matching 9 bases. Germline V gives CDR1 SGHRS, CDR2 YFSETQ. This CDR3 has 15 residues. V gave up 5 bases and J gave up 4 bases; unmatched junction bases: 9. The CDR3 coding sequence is TGCGCCAGCAGAGCGTTGACAGGGGGTTTCACTGAAGCTTTCTTT. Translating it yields CASRALTGGFTEAFF.

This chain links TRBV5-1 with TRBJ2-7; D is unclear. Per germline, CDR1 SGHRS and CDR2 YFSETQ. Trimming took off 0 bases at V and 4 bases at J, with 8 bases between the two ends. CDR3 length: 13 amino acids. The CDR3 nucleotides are TGCGCCAGCAGCTTGGCCTCTCAGTACGAGCAGTACTTC. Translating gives CASSLASQYEQYF.

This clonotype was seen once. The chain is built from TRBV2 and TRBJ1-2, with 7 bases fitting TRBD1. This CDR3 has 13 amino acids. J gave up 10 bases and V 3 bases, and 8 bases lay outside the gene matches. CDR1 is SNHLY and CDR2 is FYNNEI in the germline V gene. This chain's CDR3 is CASSEAGTEVYTF. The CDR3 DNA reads TGTGCCAGCAGTGAGGCCGGGACAGAAGTCTACACCTTC.

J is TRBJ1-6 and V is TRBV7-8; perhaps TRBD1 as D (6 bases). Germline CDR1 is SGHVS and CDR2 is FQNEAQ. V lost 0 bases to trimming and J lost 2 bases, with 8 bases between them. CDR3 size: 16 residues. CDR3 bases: TGTGCCAGCAGCTTAGCGGGGGCCGCCTATAATTCACCCCTCCACTTT. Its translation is CASSLAGAAYNSPLHF.

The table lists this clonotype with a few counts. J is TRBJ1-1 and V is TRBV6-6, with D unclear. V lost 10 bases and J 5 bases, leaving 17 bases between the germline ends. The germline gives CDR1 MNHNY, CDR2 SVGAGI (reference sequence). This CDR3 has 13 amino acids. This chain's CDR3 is CATKGSFGTEAFF. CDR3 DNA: TGTGCCACTAAAGGGTCATTCGGGACTGAAGCTTTCTTT.

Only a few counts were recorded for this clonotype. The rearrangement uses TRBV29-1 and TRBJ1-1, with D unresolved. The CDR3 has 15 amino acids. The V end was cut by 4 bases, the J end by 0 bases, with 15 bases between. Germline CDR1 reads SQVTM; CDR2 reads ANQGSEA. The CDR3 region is CSVVRQANMNTEAFF. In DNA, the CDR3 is TGCAGCGTTGTAAGGCAGGCGAACATGAACACTGAAGCTTTCTTT.

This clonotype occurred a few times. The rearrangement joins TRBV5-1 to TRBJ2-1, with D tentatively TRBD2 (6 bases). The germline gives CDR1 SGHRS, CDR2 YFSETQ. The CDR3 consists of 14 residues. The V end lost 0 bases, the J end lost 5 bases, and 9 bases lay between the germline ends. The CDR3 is CASSLGGVNNEQFF. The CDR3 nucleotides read TGCGCCAGCAGCTTGGGCGGGGTAAACAATGAGCAGTTCTTC.

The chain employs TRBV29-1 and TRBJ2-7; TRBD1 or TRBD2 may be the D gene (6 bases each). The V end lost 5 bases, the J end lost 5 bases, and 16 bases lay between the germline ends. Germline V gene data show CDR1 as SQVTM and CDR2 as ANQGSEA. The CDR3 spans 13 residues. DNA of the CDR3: TGCAGCGTTTGGCAGGAAGGGGGGCACGAGCAGTACTTC. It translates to CSVWQEGGHEQYF.

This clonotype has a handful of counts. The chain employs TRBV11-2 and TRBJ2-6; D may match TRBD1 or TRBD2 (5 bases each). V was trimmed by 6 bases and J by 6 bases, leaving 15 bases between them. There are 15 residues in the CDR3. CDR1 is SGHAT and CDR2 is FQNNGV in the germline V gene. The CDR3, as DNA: TGTGCCAGCAGTTTCCGGGGCCTGGAGGCCAACGTCCTGACTTTC. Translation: CASSFRGLEANVLTF.

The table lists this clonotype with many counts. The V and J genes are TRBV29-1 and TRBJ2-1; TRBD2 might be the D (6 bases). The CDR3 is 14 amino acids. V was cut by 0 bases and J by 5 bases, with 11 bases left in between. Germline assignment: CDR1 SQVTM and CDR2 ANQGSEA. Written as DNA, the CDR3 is TGCAGCGTTGAAGATCTTGGCGGGGACAATGAGCAGTTCTTC. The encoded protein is CSVEDLGGDNEQFF.

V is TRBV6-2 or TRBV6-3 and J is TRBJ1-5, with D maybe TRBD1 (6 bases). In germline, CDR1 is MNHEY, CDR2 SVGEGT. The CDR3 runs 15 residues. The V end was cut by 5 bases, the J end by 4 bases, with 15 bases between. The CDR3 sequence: CASSDRRLPNQPQHF. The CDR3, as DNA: TGTGCCAGCAGTGACAGGAGACTCCCGAATCAGCCCCAGCATTTT.

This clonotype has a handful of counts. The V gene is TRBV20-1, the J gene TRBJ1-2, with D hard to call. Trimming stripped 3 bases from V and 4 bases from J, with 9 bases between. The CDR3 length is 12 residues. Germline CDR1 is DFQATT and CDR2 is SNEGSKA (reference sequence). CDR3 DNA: TGCAGTGCTAGTCTAGAGGGCTATGGCTACACCTTC. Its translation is CSASLEGYGYTF.

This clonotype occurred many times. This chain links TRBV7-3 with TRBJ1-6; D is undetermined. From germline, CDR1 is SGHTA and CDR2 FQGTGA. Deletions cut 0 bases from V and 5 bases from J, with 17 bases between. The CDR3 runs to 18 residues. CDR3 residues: CASSLTLRAGWDNSPLHF. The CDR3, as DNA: TGTGCCAGCAGCTTAACGTTAAGGGCAGGCTGGGATAATTCACCCCTCCACTTT.